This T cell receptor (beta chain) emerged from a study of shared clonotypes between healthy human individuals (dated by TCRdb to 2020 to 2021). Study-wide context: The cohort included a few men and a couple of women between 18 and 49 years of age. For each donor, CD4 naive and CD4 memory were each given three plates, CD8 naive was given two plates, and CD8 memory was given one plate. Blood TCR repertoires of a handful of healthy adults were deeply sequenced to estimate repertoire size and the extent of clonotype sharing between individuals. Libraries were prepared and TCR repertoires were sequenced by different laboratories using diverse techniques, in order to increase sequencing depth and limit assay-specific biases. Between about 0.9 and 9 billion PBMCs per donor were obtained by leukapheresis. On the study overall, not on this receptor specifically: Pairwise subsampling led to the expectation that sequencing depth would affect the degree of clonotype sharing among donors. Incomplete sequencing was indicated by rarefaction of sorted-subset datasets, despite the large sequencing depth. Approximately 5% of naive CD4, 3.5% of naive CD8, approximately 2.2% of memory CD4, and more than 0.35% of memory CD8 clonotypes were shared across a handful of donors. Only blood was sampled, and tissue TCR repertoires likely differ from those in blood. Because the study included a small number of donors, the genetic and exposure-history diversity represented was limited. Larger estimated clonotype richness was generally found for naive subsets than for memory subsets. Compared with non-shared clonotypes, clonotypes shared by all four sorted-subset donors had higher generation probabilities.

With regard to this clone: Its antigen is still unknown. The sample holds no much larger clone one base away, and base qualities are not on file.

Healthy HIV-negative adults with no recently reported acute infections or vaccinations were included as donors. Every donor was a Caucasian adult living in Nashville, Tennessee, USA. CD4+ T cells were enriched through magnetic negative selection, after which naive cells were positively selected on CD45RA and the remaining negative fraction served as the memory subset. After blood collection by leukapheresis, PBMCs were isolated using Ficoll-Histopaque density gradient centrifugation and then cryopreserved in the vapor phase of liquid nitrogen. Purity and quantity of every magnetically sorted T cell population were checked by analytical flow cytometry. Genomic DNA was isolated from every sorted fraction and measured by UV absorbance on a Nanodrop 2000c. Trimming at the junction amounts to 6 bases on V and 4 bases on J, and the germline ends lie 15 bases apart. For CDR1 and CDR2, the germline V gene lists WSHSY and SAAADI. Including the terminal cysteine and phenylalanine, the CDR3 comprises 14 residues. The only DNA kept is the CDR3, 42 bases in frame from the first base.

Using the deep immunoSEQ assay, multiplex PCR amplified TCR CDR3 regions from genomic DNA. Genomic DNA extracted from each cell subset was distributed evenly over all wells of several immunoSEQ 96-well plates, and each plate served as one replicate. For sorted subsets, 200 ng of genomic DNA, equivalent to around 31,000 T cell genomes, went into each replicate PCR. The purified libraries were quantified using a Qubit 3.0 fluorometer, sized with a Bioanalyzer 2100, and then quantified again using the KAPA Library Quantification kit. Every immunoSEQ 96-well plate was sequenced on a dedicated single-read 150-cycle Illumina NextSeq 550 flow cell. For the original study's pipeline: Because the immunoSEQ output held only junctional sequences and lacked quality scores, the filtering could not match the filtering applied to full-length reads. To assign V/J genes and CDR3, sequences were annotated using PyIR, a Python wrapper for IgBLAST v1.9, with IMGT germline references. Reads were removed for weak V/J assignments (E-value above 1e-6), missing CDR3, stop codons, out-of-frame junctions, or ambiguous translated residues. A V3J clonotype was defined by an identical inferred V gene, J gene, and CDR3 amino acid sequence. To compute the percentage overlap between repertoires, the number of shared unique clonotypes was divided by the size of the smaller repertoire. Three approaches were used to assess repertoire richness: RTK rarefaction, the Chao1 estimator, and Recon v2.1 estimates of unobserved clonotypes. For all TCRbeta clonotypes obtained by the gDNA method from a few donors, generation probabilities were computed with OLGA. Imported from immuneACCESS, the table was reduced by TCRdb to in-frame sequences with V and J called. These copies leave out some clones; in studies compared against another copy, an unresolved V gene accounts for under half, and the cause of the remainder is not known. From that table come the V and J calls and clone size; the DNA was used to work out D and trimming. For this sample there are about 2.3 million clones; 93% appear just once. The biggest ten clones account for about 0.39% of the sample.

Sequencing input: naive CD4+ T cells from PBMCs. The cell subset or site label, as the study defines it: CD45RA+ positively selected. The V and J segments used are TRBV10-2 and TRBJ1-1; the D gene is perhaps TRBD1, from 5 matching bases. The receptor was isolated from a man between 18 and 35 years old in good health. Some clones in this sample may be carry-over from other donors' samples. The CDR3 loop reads CASRPGGTTTEAFF. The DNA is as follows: TGCGCCAGCAGACCCGGCGGGACGACCACTGAAGCTTTCTTT.